The rows below give T cell receptor beta chains drawn from one sample of a study of T cell responses to AZD1222 COVID-19 vaccine. Libraries were prepared by immunoSEQ multiplex PCR; TCRdb keeps only in-frame clonotypes and omits some of them. The sample records 120,000 to 150,000 clones, roughly 90% being singletons. The starting material was peripheral blood, obtained 28 days after the second AZD1222 dose. All receptors come from an adult who received the AZD1222 COVID-19 vaccine. The CDR3 runs from the conserved cysteine through the conserved F or W. A D gene is named only where the DNA matches it firmly. A clone size is listed for some rows: how often the clone was seen (once, few, many), or a class if it is expanded.

length	D	V	size	J	CDR3	DNA
16	TRBD1	TRBV11-3	.	TRBJ1-2	CASSRGPGRGHLGYTF	TGTGCCAGCAGCCGAGGGCCGGGCAGGGGGCATCTTGGCTACACCTTC
17	.	TRBV2	.	TRBJ2-7	CASSEFPADYGVYEQYF	TGTGCCAGCAGTGAGTTTCCAGCAGATTATGGGGTCTACGAGCAGTACTTC
13	.	TRBV2	.	TRBJ2-1	CASLGSSYNEQFF	TGTGCCAGCCTTGGTAGCTCCTACAATGAGCAGTTCTTC
11	.	TRBV7-2	.	TRBJ2-1	CASSLGTEQFF	TGTGCCAGCAGCTTAGGGACAGAGCAGTTCTTC
15	.	TRBV14	.	TRBJ2-3	CASSQIRAGTDTQYF	TGTGCCAGCAGCCAAATCAGGGCTGGCACAGATACGCAGTATTTT
16	TRBD1	TRBV7-2	.	TRBJ2-1	CASSPQAGTGNNEQFF	TGTGCCAGCAGCCCACAAGCCGGGACAGGTAACAATGAGCAGTTCTTC
15	.	TRBV10-3	.	TRBJ2-7	CAISESWQGPYEQYF	TGTGCCATCAGTGAGTCTTGGCAGGGCCCCTACGAGCAGTACTTC
15	TRBD1	TRBV7-2	.	TRBJ1-3	CASSLVKGAGNTIYF	TGTGCCAGCAGCTTAGTCAAGGGGGCAGGAAACACCATATATTTT
14	.	TRBV27	.	TRBJ1-6	CASSGWGARSPLHF	TGTGCCAGCAGTGGGTGGGGGGCTAGGTCACCCCTCCACTTT
15	TRBD1	TRBV7-9	.	TRBJ1-4	CASSLATGGNEKLFF	TGTGCCAGCAGCTTAGCGACAGGGGGCAATGAAAAACTGTTTTTT
16	.	TRBV4-3	.	TRBJ2-3	CASSQDSRVGADTQYF	TGCGCCAGCAGCCAAGACTCTCGGGTTGGGGCAGATACGCAGTATTTT
13	.	TRBV10-1	.	TRBJ1-1	CASKAGRDTEAFF	TGCGCCAGCAAAGCAGGGAGGGACACTGAAGCTTTCTTT
17	TRBD1	TRBV24-1	.	TRBJ2-1	CATSDFPTGGSYNEQFF	TGTGCCACCAGTGATTTTCCTACAGGGGGCTCCTACAATGAGCAGTTCTTC
15	.	TRBV24-1	once	TRBJ2-5	CATSDPKGAGETQYF	TGTGCCACCAGTGACCCGAAGGGGGCGGGGGAGACCCAGTACTTC
17	.	TRBV7-3	.	TRBJ2-1	CASSLMDRSGGEDEQFF	TGTGCCAGCAGCCTCATGGATCGGTCCGGGGGCGAAGATGAGCAGTTCTTC
16	.	TRBV9	.	TRBJ2-7	CASSVGSDISGSEQYF	TGTGCCAGCAGCGTAGGATCTGATATATCGGGTAGCGAGCAGTACTTC
15	.	TRBV6-1	.	TRBJ1-5	CASSENEKAHQPQHF	TGTGCCAGCAGTGAAAACGAGAAAGCGCATCAGCCCCAGCATTTT
13	.	TRBV25-1	.	TRBJ1-1	CASSEVGSSEAFF	TGTGCCAGCAGTGAAGTCGGATCATCTGAAGCTTTCTTT